The 26 T cell receptor beta chains presented below share a single source sample, sequenced in a study of blood T cell repertoires in COVID-19. Measured with immunoSEQ multiplex PCR; TCRdb has only the in-frame clones, and not every one. This sample has about 400,000 clones, with roughly 90% found just once. Sequencing input: PBMCs or T cells enriched from blood (not recorded which). Receptors were obtained from a woman aged 30 to 39 with acute COVID-19.

The chain is built from TRBV6-2 or TRBV6-3 and TRBJ2-7; the match to TRBD1 covers 7 bases. This CDR3 comprises 13 residues. Germline CDR1 is MNHEY and CDR2 is SVGEGT. V was pared by 5 bases and J by 1 base, with 2 bases of the junction left unmatched. Written as DNA, the CDR3 is TGTGCCAGCAGTCGACAGGGTTCCTACGAGCAGTACTTC. This encodes CASSRQGSYEQYF.

The V gene is TRBV5-6, the J gene TRBJ1-5; a possible D gene is TRBD1 (5 bases). V was cut by 0 bases and J by 5 bases, with 12 bases left in between. The length of the CDR3 is 15 residues. CDR1 is SGHDT, CDR2 YYEEEE, per germline. CDR3 sequence reads: CASSLGSPGDQPQHF. CDR3 nucleotide sequence: TGTGCCAGCAGCTTGGGTTCCCCGGGGGATCAGCCCCAGCATTTT.

The rearrangement uses TRBV3-1 (or the pseudogene TRBV3-2) and TRBJ1-6; D perhaps matches TRBD1 (5 bases). Germline CDR1 is LGHDT and CDR2 is YNNKEL (reference sequence). V lost 1 base and J lost 7, with 14 bases in between. This CDR3 is built from 16 residues. In DNA, the CDR3 is TGTGCCAGCAGCCAAGCCAACAGGTACCGAAATTCACCCCTCCACTTT. Translated: CASSQANRYRNSPLHF.

The chain has TRBV29-1 and TRBJ2-1; D is undetermined. V was pared by 0 bases and J by 3 bases, with 15 bases between. The CDR3 spans 16 residues. From germline, CDR1 is SQVTM and CDR2 ANQGSEA. The DNA of the CDR3 is TGCAGCGTTGAAGATTCGAGGCAAGCGATCTACAATGAGCAGTTCTTC. Protein: CSVEDSRQAIYNEQFF.

The rearrangement uses TRBV4-3 and TRBJ1-5; 8 bases map to TRBD1. The CDR3 length is 15 residues. The J segment lost 7 bases and the V segment lost 3 bases, leaving 8 bases of the junction unmatched. Germline assignment: CDR1 LGHNA and CDR2 YSLEER. This CDR3 is CASSQDRALRQPQHF. CDR3 nucleotide sequence: TGCGCCAGCAGCCAGGACAGGGCCTTGAGGCAGCCCCAGCATTTT.

The rearrangement links TRBV6-5 to TRBJ1-2, with 8 nucleotides matching TRBD1. Per germline, CDR1 MNHEY and CDR2 SVGAGI. J gave up 3 bases and V 4 bases, and 4 bases lay outside the gene matches. The CDR3 contains 14 residues. The CDR3 here is CASSSGGADYGYTF. The CDR3 DNA reads as TGTGCCAGCAGTTCAGGGGGCGCGGACTATGGCTACACCTTC.

This sequence joins TRBV6-1 and TRBJ1-3; TRBD1 agrees at 7 bases. The CDR3 is 14 amino acids. CDR1 is MNHNS and CDR2 is SASEGT in the germline V gene. J lost 9 bases, V lost 2 bases, and 7 bases had no gene match. The CDR3 here is CASSETGGGPTIYF. CDR3 DNA: TGTGCCAGCAGTGAAACTGGAGGGGGCCCCACCATATATTTT.

The rearrangement joins TRBV5-1 to TRBJ2-5, with a possible D match to TRBD2 (6 bases). Germline V lookup: CDR1 SGHRS, CDR2 YFSETQ. V lost 0 bases and J 2 bases, leaving 14 bases between the germline ends. The CDR3 spans 16 residues. CDR3 sequence: CASSLATAGRQETQYF. DNA of the CDR3: TGCGCCAGCAGCTTGGCCACCGCGGGGAGACAAGAGACCCAGTACTTC. The variable domain in full, with the rest retrieved from reference TRBV5-1 and TRBJ2-5, is KAGVTQTPRYLIKTRGQQVTLSCSPISGHRSVSWYQQTPGQGLQFLFEYFSETQRNKGNFPGRFSGRQFSNSRSEMNVSTLELGDSALYLCASSLATAGRQETQYFGPGTRLLVL.

This clone was counted only a few times. The chain uses TRBV7-9 and TRBJ2-7; D perhaps matches TRBD2 (5 bases). The CDR3 extends over 14 amino acids. CDR1 and CDR2 from the germline V gene are SEHNR and FQNEAQ (reference sequence). V was cut by 2 bases and J by 3 bases, with 11 bases left in between. The CDR3 loop reads CASSLKASNYEQYF. CDR3 nucleotide sequence: TGTGCCAGCAGCTTAAAAGCTAGCAACTACGAGCAGTACTTC.

The chain combines TRBV7-7 with TRBJ2-2; D perhaps matches TRBD1 (6 bases). This CDR3 region has 16 residues. Per the germline V gene, CDR1 is SSHAT and CDR2 is FNYEAQ (reference sequence). The ends were cut back, 4 bases at V and 0 bases at J, with 12 bases in the middle. The CDR3 spells CASSSEGTSNTGELFF. The CDR3 coding sequence is TGTGCCAGCAGCTCAGAAGGGACATCGAACACCGGGGAGCTGTTTTTT.

This chain joins TRBV21-1 and TRBJ1-5; TRBD1, the table's D call, was not compared with the DNA. TRBV21-1 is shown as a pseudogene. There are 14 residues in the CDR3. The CDR3 is CASIAGTGVPPQHF. CDR3 coding DNA: TGTGCCAGCATCGCCGGGACAGGGGTTCCGCCCCAGCATTTT.

J is TRBJ2-7 and V is TRBV5-1, with TRBD1 identical over 7 bases. V gave up 5 bases and J gave up 0 bases; unmatched junction bases: 5. The CDR3 sequence is 14 residues long. Germline V gene sequence: CDR1 SGHRS, CDR2 YFSETQ. DNA for the CDR3: TGCGCCAGCAGTGGACAGGCCCTCTCCTACGAGCAGTACTTC. Residues: CASSGQALSYEQYF. Complete variable domain (other parts from reference TRBV5-1 and TRBJ2-7): KAGVTQTPRYLIKTRGQQVTLSCSPISGHRSVSWYQQTPGQGLQFLFEYFSETQRNKGNFPGRFSGRQFSNSRSEMNVSTLELGDSALYLCASSGQALSYEQYFGPGTRLTVT.

This chain joins TRBV30 and TRBJ2-7; D uncertain. Trimming took 2 bases from V and 0 from J, leaving 11 bases between them. Germline V gene data show CDR1 as GTSNPN and CDR2 as SVGIG (reference sequence). The CDR3 totals 14 residues. CDR3 sequence reads: CAWSPAVSSYEQYF. The CDR3 DNA is TGTGCCTGGAGTCCGGCGGTTTCCTCCTACGAGCAGTACTTC.

The V call is TRBV5-4, the J call TRBJ2-3; 12 bases are shared with TRBD1. With V trimmed by 4 bases and J by 6 bases, 6 bases remained unmatched. CDR3 length: 15 amino acids. Looked up from germline, CDR1 is SGHNT and CDR2 is YYREEE (reference sequence). CDR3 nucleotides: TGTGCCAGCAGCGTGGGGGACAGGGGGCTGGATACGCAGTATTTT. It encodes CASSVGDRGLDTQYF.

This clone has more than one count but fewer than ten. The chain joins TRBV11-2 to TRBJ1-1; D not certain. The germline CDR1 and CDR2 sequences are SGHAT and FQNNGV. V shed 5 bases and J shed 4 bases, with 14 bases lying between them. This CDR3 region has 14 residues. The CDR3 spells CASSTQAVPTEAFF. The CDR3 nucleotides read TGTGCCAGCAGCACTCAGGCAGTCCCCACTGAAGCTTTCTTT.

The chain couples TRBV2 to TRBJ1-3; tentatively, D is TRBD1 (5 bases). Germline-derived CDR1 and CDR2 are SNHLY and FYNNEI. The CDR3 runs 15 residues. With 8 bases removed from V and 3 bases from J, the gap between germline ends came to 17 bases. The CDR3 DNA follows: TGTGCCAGCTCATCACAATGGACAAGTGGAAACACCATATATTTT. Translation gives CASSSQWTSGNTIYF.

This chain uses TRBV7-9 with TRBJ1-3; no reliable D call. V shed 5 bases and J shed 2 bases, with 7 bases lying between them. This CDR3 is built from 13 residues. Germline V lookup: CDR1 SEHNR, CDR2 FQNEAQ (reference sequence). CDR3 sequence: CASSPGAGNTIYF. The CDR3 DNA reads TGTGCCAGCAGCCCAGGTGCTGGAAACACCATATATTTT.

The table lists this clone with a count of one. The chain's CDR3 is CSGSLGENTEAFF. The CDR3 DNA reads as TGCAGCGGAAGTCTAGGGGAGAACACTGAAGCTTTCTTT. The V and J genes are TRBV29-1 and TRBJ1-1; the D gene is possibly TRBD1 (5 bases). From germline, CDR1 is SQVTM and CDR2 ANQGSEA. Between the trimmed V and J ends, which lost 7 bases and 1 base, there was a span of 13 bases. CDR3 length: 13 residues.

This clone was seen once. This chain links TRBV12-3 or TRBV12-4 with TRBJ1-2; possible D gene TRBD1, 6 bases. V was trimmed by 4 bases and J by 4 bases, leaving 10 bases between them. The CDR3 is 13 residues long. CDR3 sequence reads: CASSSRGGYGYTF. The CDR3 DNA sequence: TGTGCCAGCAGTTCACGAGGGGGCTATGGCTACACCTTC.

This clone has only one observation. The rearrangement links TRBV7-2 to TRBJ2-2; unclear D gene. CDR1 and CDR2 (germline): SGHTA, FQGNSA. V gave up 0 bases and J gave up 4 bases, with 3 bases separating them. The CDR3 totals 13 residues. The CDR3 here is CASSLALTGELFF. The DNA for the CDR3 is TGTGCCAGCAGCTTAGCACTCACCGGGGAGCTGTTTTTT.

The J gene is TRBJ2-1, the V gene TRBV7-3, with 10 nucleotides matching TRBD1. Per germline, CDR1 SGHTA and CDR2 FQGTGA. The CDR3 runs to 15 residues. V lost 5 bases and J lost 5; bases outside the gene matches: 6. The CDR3 sequence is CASSTGQGRNNEQFF. CDR3 coding DNA: TGTGCCAGCAGCACGGGACAGGGGCGCAACAATGAGCAGTTCTTC.

The count of this clone is one. This chain uses TRBV30 with TRBJ1-1, with 7 nucleotides matching TRBD1. The CDR3 has 13 residues. The trim removed 1 base at V and 5 bases at J, leaving 4 bases unmatched. The germline gives CDR1 GTSNPN, CDR2 SVGIG (reference sequence). The CDR3, as DNA: TGTGCCTGGAGTGGACAGGGTATGACTGAAGCTTTCTTT. Its translation: CAWSGQGMTEAFF.

The chain has TRBV5-1 and TRBJ2-1; 9 positions match TRBD2. The length of the CDR3 is 16 residues. V lost 4 bases to trimming and J lost 8 bases; unmatched junction nucleotides: 13. Germline loops: CDR1 SGHRS, CDR2 YFSETQ. The CDR3 reads CASSTDGASGADEQFF. The CDR3 coding sequence is TGCGCCAGCAGCACGGACGGGGCTAGCGGGGCAGATGAGCAGTTCTTC.

The chain employs TRBV7-9 and TRBJ1-1; D unclear. The CDR3 sequence is 12 residues long. Trimming took 5 bases from V and 6 from J, leaving 10 bases between them. In germline, CDR1 is SEHNR, CDR2 FQNEAQ (reference sequence). CDR3 sequence reads: CASSPEVPEAFF. In DNA form, the CDR3 reads TGTGCCAGCAGCCCCGAGGTCCCTGAAGCTTTCTTT.

This clone appeared a single time. The chain carries TRBV6-2 or TRBV6-3 and TRBJ1-5; 8 bases match TRBD1. The length of the CDR3 is 16 residues. From germline, CDR1 is MNHEY and CDR2 SVGEGT. V dropped 6 bases and J dropped 0; count of bases not matched to a gene: 7. CDR3 protein: CASSLGQGGSNQPQHF. The CDR3 region has the DNA TGTGCCAGCAGCCTCGGACAGGGAGGTAGCAATCAGCCCCAGCATTTT.

The chain has TRBV9 and TRBJ1-6, with 7 bases identical to TRBD1. V shed 5 bases and J 0 bases; nucleotides not matched to a gene: 11. This CDR3 is 18 amino acids long. In germline, CDR1 is SGDLS, CDR2 YYNGEE. This CDR3 is CASRPSGRGSSYNSPLHF. The CDR3 DNA reads TGTGCCAGCAGACCCTCGGGCAGGGGGAGCTCCTATAATTCACCCCTCCACTTT.